This TCR beta chain was found in a study of blood T cell repertoires in COVID-19. Whole-study context: Both acute and convalescent COVID-19 samples were obtained from the United States, Italy and Spain. Nucleic acid was either cDNA or gDNA, and it came from T cells, B-cell-depleted T cells, or PBMCs.

Under the authors' procedure: Estimation of nucleated cell counts relied on the amplification of reference gene primers. Profiled with immunoSEQ multiplex PCR; TCRdb holds only in-frame clones, not every one. Clone size and V and J calls were adopted from that table, with D and trimming inferred from the DNA. This sample has approximately 390,000 clones, with roughly 89% found just once. Between the trimmed V and J ends, which lost 1 base and 0 bases, there was a span of 5 bases. Germline assignment: CDR1 SGHDT and CDR2 YYEEEE. There are 14 residues in the CDR3. Sequencing was carried out using peripheral blood. This receptor was obtained from a man younger than 35 with active or convalescent COVID-19. The chain combines TRBV5-6 with TRBJ1-5; D not resolved. The CDR3 loop reads CASSLSYSNQPQHF. For the CDR3, the DNA is TGTGCCAGCAGCTTGTCGTATAGCAATCAGCCCCAGCATTTT.